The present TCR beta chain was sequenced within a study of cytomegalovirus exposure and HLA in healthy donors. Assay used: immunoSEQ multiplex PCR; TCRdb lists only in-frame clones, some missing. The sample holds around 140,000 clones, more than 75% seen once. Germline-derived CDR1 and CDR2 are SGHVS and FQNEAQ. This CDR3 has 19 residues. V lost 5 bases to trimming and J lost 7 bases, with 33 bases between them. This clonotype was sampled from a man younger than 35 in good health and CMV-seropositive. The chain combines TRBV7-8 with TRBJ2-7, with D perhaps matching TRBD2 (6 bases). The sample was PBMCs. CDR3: CASSPGSQGGATRGGEQYF. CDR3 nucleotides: TGTGCCAGCAGCCCAGGTTCCCAGGGCGGGGCCACCCGGGGTGGGGAGCAGTACTTC.